The entry that follows covers one T cell receptor (beta chain) sequence. This entry is derived from a study of OX40 agonist ivuxolimab in advanced cancers. Study-level information: Dose-escalation patients were diagnosed with hepatocellular carcinoma, melanoma, renal cell cancer or head and neck cancer. The study reported partial responses in three patients: one hepatocellular carcinoma, two cutaneous melanoma.

Germline V gives CDR1 SGHKS, CDR2 YYEKEE (reference sequence). The CDR3 is 15 residues long. V shed 5 bases and J shed 4 bases, with 19 bases lying between them. A history of autoimmune disease or systemic immunosuppression excluded patients. The method was immunoSEQ multiplex PCR; TCRdb's version includes in-frame clones alone and lacks a portion of them. Altogether more than 35,000 clones are present, about 80% being singletons, with the ten largest covering about 15%. The chain recombines TRBV5-5 with TRBJ2-7, with D unresolved. Here the sequenced sample was CD4+ or CD8+ T cells sorted from blood, taken in a trial of the OX40 agonist ivuxolimab. This sequence was found in an adult with an advanced solid tumor such as melanoma, head and neck, liver or kidney cancer. The CDR3 bases are TGTGCCAGCAGACCGGGTCCCCTAGGAAGATACGAGCAGTACTTC. It yields the protein CASRPGPLGRYEQYF.